A selection of T cell receptor beta chains follows, all from one sample in a study of T cells after yellow fever vaccination. MiXCR, run by TCRdb on the 5' RACE reads, gives a single entry per CDR3 protein. The data hold 200,000 to 300,000 distinct CDR3 sequences, with around 6.7% observed a single time. Sequencing was performed on CD4+ T cells sorted from PBMCs, taken on the day of the yellow fever booster vaccination. All receptors derive from a man younger than 45 who received the YFV17D yellow fever vaccine. Both conserved end residues are part of each CDR3. D genes are given only for firm matches. Size values are once, few and many counts, or a class for expanded clones, and some rows have none.

size,V,D,J,DNA,CDR3
many,TRBV19,-,TRBJ2-7,TGTGCCAGTAGTATAGTCCTGCGGGACGAGCAGTACTTC,CASSIVLRDEQYF
many,TRBV7-2,TRBD1,TRBJ2-7,TGTGCCAGCAGCTTAAGGACAGGGGGCTTATTGGAGCAGTACTTC,CASSLRTGGLLEQYF
few,TRBV2,-,TRBJ2-7,TGTGCCAGCAGTACAACAGGGTTCGAGCAGTACTTC,CASSTTGFEQYF
-,TRBV6-5,-,TRBJ2-7,TGTGCCAGCAGTTACAGCCACGAGCAGTACTTC,CASSYSHEQYF
-,TRBV28,-,TRBJ2-5,TGTGCCAGCAGTTTGTCTCTAGCCCAAGAGACCCAGTACTTC,CASSLSLAQETQYF
few,TRBV20-1,-,TRBJ2-6,TGCAGTGCCAGGGACGGAAACTCTGGGGCCAACGTCCTGACTTTC,CSARDGNSGANVLTF
few,TRBV4-2,TRBD2,TRBJ2-1,TGTGCCAGCAGCCAAACTAGCGGGAGGGCCTGGAATGAGCAGTTCTTC,CASSQTSGRAWNEQFF
-,TRBV7-2,TRBD2,TRBJ2-7,TGTGCCAGCAGCTTAGCTGCACTAGCGATGGGGCAGTACTTC,CASSLAALAMGQYF
many,TRBV12-3/TRBV12-4,-,TRBJ2-5,TGTGCCAGCAGTCCCGAGGGGGGTGGGCAAGAGACCCAGTACTTC,CASSPEGGGQETQYF
many,TRBV20-1,-,TRBJ1-2,TGCAGTGCTAGATCGGCCATGACGATTTGGAGCTACACCTTC,CSARSAMTIWSYTF
-,TRBV3-1,-,TRBJ2-2,TGTGCCTGCAGCCAAGATGCGACTGGGGCAGGGGAGCTGTTTTTT,CACSQDATGAGELFF
many,TRBV4-2,-,TRBJ1-3,TGTGCCAGCAGCCAAGCCCAGAGTGGAAACACCATATATTTT,CASSQAQSGNTIYF
many,TRBV20-1,TRBD2,TRBJ2-1,TGCAGTGCAACCGGGACTAGCGGGAGGGACTCGCTTGAGCAGTTCTTC,CSATGTSGRDSLEQFF
few,TRBV30,TRBD2,TRBJ2-1,TGTGCCTGGAGGGCGCGCGTTGGTAGCGGGAGCCGGGGCTACAATGAGCAGTTCTTC,CAWRARVGSGSRGYNEQFF
many,TRBV19,-,TRBJ2-3,TGTGCCAGTAGCCCGGGAATGGCAAAGGGAGATACGCAGTATTTT,CASSPGMAKGDTQYF
-,TRBV20-1,TRBD2,TRBJ2-7,TGCAGTGCTAGAGATCTGGCTAGCGGGACTAGTCTGCAGTACTTC,CSARDLASGTSLQYF
-,TRBV3-1,TRBD2,TRBJ2-3,TGTGCCAGCAGCCAAGGGACTAGCGGCAGTGGTACGCAGTATTTT,CASSQGTSGSGTQYF
few,TRBV6-5,-,TRBJ2-1,TGTGCCAGCAGTTACTCGAGGCGTATAGGGTGGGAGCAGTTCTTC,CASSYSRRIGWEQFF
many,TRBV11-2,-,TRBJ2-7,TGTGCCAGCAGCTCAGGGGGACTCGGTACCTACGAGCAGTACTTC,CASSSGGLGTYEQYF
many,TRBV10-3,-,TRBJ2-3,TGTGCCATCAGTGAGGGGCGGATGGGCACAGATACGCAGTATTTT,CAISEGRMGTDTQYF
few,TRBV10-3,TRBD2,TRBJ2-7,TGTGCCATCAGTGATAGCGGGAGGGTTGCCGAGCAGTACTTC,CAISDSGRVAEQYF
few,TRBV7-2,-,TRBJ2-7,TGTGCCAGCAGCTCAGGAGTTCTGTGGTACGAGCAGTACTTC,CASSSGVLWYEQYF
-,TRBV24-1,-,TRBJ1-2,TGTGCCACCAGTGATGACAACTATGGCTACACCTTC,CATSDDNYGYTF
-,TRBV29-1,-,TRBJ2-7,TGCAGCGTTGATCTGGGAAGCCCCTACGAGCAGTACTTC,CSVDLGSPYEQYF
-,TRBV7-2,TRBD2,TRBJ2-1,TGTGCCACCGCAATCGGGAGGGTCTCGAATGAGCAGTTCTTC,CATAIGRVSNEQFF
-,TRBV7-2,-,TRBJ2-1,TGTGCCAGCAGCTCCACAGGAGCGCAGTTCTTC,CASSSTGAQFF
few,TRBV7-3,-,TRBJ2-1,TGTGCCAGCAGTCTTCAAAGGGGCAATGAGCAGTTCTTC,CASSLQRGNEQFF
few,TRBV5-6,-,TRBJ2-5,TGTGCCAGCAGCCCGCCCCAATTCAACAAGGCTCTATACTTC,CASSPPQFNKALYF